This entry lists 10 T cell receptor beta chains sequenced from one sample in a study of shared clonotypes between healthy human individuals. Clones were sequenced by immunoSEQ multiplex PCR, and TCRdb holds only the in-frame ones, with some missing. The sample has hundreds of thousands of clones; almost 95% are singletons. Positively selected for CCR7, the CD45RO-negative cells used as naive CD8 cells excluded terminally differentiated effector memory CD45RA+ cells. Sequenced sample: naive CD8+ T cells sorted from blood. These receptors came from a man aged 25 to 40 in good health.

The chain combines TRBV7-6 with TRBJ1-2; TRBD1 is a possible D gene (5 bases). V was clipped by 2 bases and J by 3 bases, with 10 bases between them. Germline V gives CDR1 SGHVS, CDR2 FNYEAQ. This CDR3 spans 14 amino acids. CDR3 loop: CASSLTTGDYGYTF. CDR3 DNA sequence: TGTGCCAGCAGCTTAACTACGGGGGACTATGGCTACACCTTC.

The rearrangement links TRBV19 to TRBJ1-4; unclear D gene. Trimming took 7 bases from V and 2 from J, leaving 11 bases between them. Germline assignment: CDR1 LNHDA and CDR2 SQIVND (reference sequence). The CDR3 is made up of 14 amino acids. In nucleotides, the CDR3 is TGTGCCAGTACCGACTGGGGTACTAATGAAAAACTGTTTTTT. Its protein is CASTDWGTNEKLFF. Full variable domain (remainder filled in from reference TRBV19 and TRBJ1-4): DGGITQSPKYLFRKEGQNVTLSCEQNLNHDAMYWYRQDPGQGLRLIYYSQIVNDFQKGDIAEGYSVSREKKESFPLTVTSAQKNPTAFYLCASTDWGTNEKLFFGSGTQLSVL.

This chain connects TRBV2 to TRBJ1-1; possibly TRBD1 for D (5 bases). In germline, CDR1 is SNHLY, CDR2 FYNNEI. With 7 bases removed from V and 2 bases from J, the gap between germline ends came to 20 bases. The CDR3 runs 16 residues. The CDR3 region is CASKQSSRVKNTEAFF. CDR3 nucleotides: TGTGCCAGCAAGCAATCAAGCAGGGTTAAAAACACTGAAGCTTTCTTT.

As concerns this clone: Additional DNA sequences in this sample encode the identical CDR3. The rearrangement joins TRBV2 to TRBJ2-7; D gene ambiguous. This CDR3 contains 12 residues. Trimming removed 8 bases from V and 5 bases from J, with 13 bases in between. Germline CDR1 reads SNHLY; CDR2 reads FYNNEI. This chain's CDR3 is CASRGRVHEQYF. The CDR3 nucleotides read TGTGCCAGCCGAGGCAGAGTCCACGAGCAGTACTTC.

The chain couples TRBV15 to TRBJ2-7, with 9 bases matching TRBD1. Germline V gene lookup returns CDR1 LNHNV and CDR2 YYDKDF (reference sequence). After removal of 0 bases from V and 4 bases from J, the junction contained 10 bases not matched to a gene. This CDR3 is built from 17 residues. The CDR3 coding sequence is TGTGCCACCAGCAGAGAGGTTGGGGGACAGGGTTTATACGAGCAGTACTTC. It specifies CATSREVGGQGLYEQYF.

This clone was recorded only once. The J gene is TRBJ2-3, the V gene TRBV5-8; D uncertain. Trimming removed 1 base at V and 5 bases at J, with 14 bases between. Germline values: CDR1 SGHTS, CDR2 YDEGEE. CDR3 length: 15 amino acids. The DNA of the CDR3 is TGTGCCAGCAGCTTGAAGATACTATATGGAGATACGCAGTATTTT. Translated: CASSLKILYGDTQYF.

Concerning this clone itself: The same CDR3 also results from other DNA sequences found in this sample. The rearrangement joins TRBV4-1 to TRBJ2-1; D may be TRBD2 (5 bases). V gave up 1 base and J gave up 7 bases, with 8 bases separating them. Germline lookup yields CDR1 MGHRA and CDR2 YSYEKL. The CDR3 loop spans 13 amino acids. Here the CDR3 reads CASSQVGGNEQFF. The CDR3 nucleotides read TGCGCCAGCAGCCAAGTTGGCGGGAATGAGCAGTTCTTC.

The chain links TRBV27 to TRBJ2-3, with TRBD1 matching over 9 bases. From germline, CDR1 is MNHEY and CDR2 SMNVEV (reference sequence). CDR3 length: 16 residues. J lost 3 bases, V lost 8 bases, and 12 bases had no gene match. This CDR3 reads CASSRGTGKGTDTQYF. CDR3 DNA: TGTGCCAGCTCGAGAGGGACAGGGAAAGGTACAGATACGCAGTATTTT.

The chain combines TRBV9 with TRBJ1-1, with D maybe TRBD1 (5 bases). The V gene lost 5 bases and the J gene lost 4 bases, with 12 bases spanning the gap. Germline values: CDR1 SGDLS, CDR2 YYNGEE. CDR3 size: 13 residues. The CDR3 DNA is TGTGCCAGCAGTGGGGACTCGGCCACTGAAGCTTTCTTT. It codes for CASSGDSATEAFF.

The chain recombines TRBV13 with TRBJ1-4; no definite D call. Germline V gives CDR1 PRHDT, CDR2 FYEKMQ (reference sequence). Trimming removed 3 bases from V and 6 bases from J, with 5 bases in between. This CDR3 has 12 residues. This chain's CDR3 is CASSFLDEKLFF. The CDR3 DNA sequence: TGTGCCAGCAGCTTCTTGGATGAAAAACTGTTTTTT.